This T cell receptor beta chain emerged from a study of T cell responses to AZD1222 COVID-19 vaccine. Findings of the study overall: Just a handful of people given AZD1222 tested seropositive at baseline. The repertoires were collected only after the peak T cell response. Increased Spike-specific TCR breadth and depth were observed after two AZD1222 doses. Close to half of spike-specific TCRs reportedly recognize unmutated variant regions.

Measured with immunoSEQ multiplex PCR; TCRdb has only the in-frame clones, and not every one. The sample includes 80,000 or so clones, approximately 90% seen only once; the top ten take more than 2.5%. As concerns this clone: Its target is not known.

This clonotype was sampled from an adult who received the AZD1222 COVID-19 vaccine. The sample in question was peripheral blood, obtained 28 days after the second AZD1222 dose.

The CDR3 loop reads CASNRRLAVTDTQYF. CDR3 sequence (DNA): TGCGCCAGCAACCGAAGGCTAGCGGTCACAGATACGCAGTATTTT. V gene TRBV5-1 combines with J gene TRBJ2-3, with 7 bases lining up with TRBD2. This CDR3 contains 15 residues. Unmatched junction bases numbered 9, after V lost 6 bases and J lost 2 bases. Germline lookup yields CDR1 SGHRS and CDR2 YFSETQ.